The 21 T cell receptor beta chains below were found in one sample sequenced in a study of T cell repertoires in cytomegalovirus infection. From the reads, TCRdb called clonotypes with MiXCR, one entry per CDR3 protein. The sample comprises about 220,000 distinct CDR3 sequences, approximately 40% of which are singletons, and over 45% rests with the top ten. Their specific antigens are unknown. Source: CD8+ T cells from cultured PBMCs, taken from culture after CMV antigen stimulation. Receptors were obtained from a human donor in good health (CMV status not recorded). Some clones in this sample may be carry-over from other donors' samples.

This clonotype was counted only a few times. The CDR3 spells CASRPGTGSYNEQFF. In nucleotides, the CDR3 is TGTGCCAGCAGACCCGGGACAGGGTCCTACAATGAGCAGTTCTTC. This sequence joins TRBV6-5 and TRBJ2-1; TRBD1 matches at 9 bases. The CDR3 extends over 15 amino acids. V trimming: 6 bases; J trimming: 1 base; junction bases outside the gene matches: 4. Per germline, CDR1 MNHEY and CDR2 SVGAGI.

This clonotype was seen only a few times. The rearrangement links TRBV4-2 to TRBJ2-7; maybe TRBD2 (5 bases). This CDR3 contains 16 residues. Per the germline V gene, CDR1 is LGHNA and CDR2 is YNFKEQ. V lost 0 bases, J lost 0 bases, and 12 bases lay in between. CDR3 residues: CASSQDLASSSYEQYF. The CDR3, as DNA: TGTGCCAGCAGCCAAGATCTAGCTTCGAGCTCCTACGAGCAGTACTTC.

The chain has TRBV20-1 and TRBJ2-1, with D perhaps matching TRBD1 or TRBD2 (5 bases each). CDR1 is DFQATT and CDR2 is SNEGSKA in the germline V gene (reference sequence). The CDR3 runs to 13 residues. Trimming removed 5 bases at V and 6 bases at J, with 14 bases between. The CDR3 coding sequence is TGCAGTGCTCGCCCGTCTGGGACCAATGAGCAGTTCTTC. Residues: CSARPSGTNEQFF.

This clonotype was observed a few times. DNA of the CDR3: TGTGCCAGCAGTGGCTCCTCGGGGGGACAGACTATGAGGAAACTGTTTTTT. This codes for CASSGSSGGQTMRKLFF. J is TRBJ1-4 and V is TRBV28; 7 bases fit TRBD1. V shed 5 bases, J shed 11 bases, and the junction held 20 bases outside the gene matches. This CDR3 is built from 17 residues. Per the germline V gene, CDR1 is MDHEN and CDR2 is SYDVKM.

At least ten counts were recorded for this clonotype. The chain uses TRBV7-3 and TRBJ1-1; 11 bases map to TRBD1. J gave up 4 bases and V 5 bases, and 6 bases lay outside the gene matches. The CDR3 is made up of 15 amino acids. Germline loops: CDR1 SGHTA, CDR2 FQGTGA. The DNA of the CDR3 is TGTGCCAGCAGCCTAGGACAGGGGGCGAGCACTGAAGCTTTCTTT. This sequence encodes CASSLGQGASTEAFF. Complete variable domain (other parts from reference TRBV7-3 and TRBJ1-1): GAGVSQTPSNKVTEKGKYVELRCDPISGHTALYWYRQSLGQGPEFLIYFQGTGAADDSGLPNDRFFAVRPEGSVSTLKIQRTERGDSAVYLCASSLGQGASTEAFFGQGTRLTVV.

With regard to this clonotype: Relative to the germline gene, one junction end is altered; a read error may explain this. This chain's CDR3 is CGSSSGTDSPLHF. CDR3 bases: TGCGGCAGCAGCTCCGGGACAGACTCACCCCTCCACTTT. The chain is built from TRBV5-1 and TRBJ1-6; 7 nucleotides match TRBD1. CDR1 is SGHRS, CDR2 YFSETQ, per germline. The CDR3 is 13 residues long.

The sample holds a few counts of this clonotype. This chain connects TRBV11-2 to TRBJ2-1; 9 positions match TRBD2. This CDR3 is 15 amino acids long. Losses at the gene ends were 6 bases for V and 3 bases for J; bases not matched to a gene: 6. The germline V gene has CDR1 SGHAT and CDR2 FQNNGV. In DNA form, the CDR3 reads TGTGCCAGCAGGCTCCTAGCGGGAAGCTACAATGAGCAGTTCTTC. This gives the protein CASRLLAGSYNEQFF.

V and J are TRBV10-2 and TRBJ2-7, with a weak D call TRBD1 (6 bases). Between the trimmed V and J ends, which lost 5 bases and 5 bases, there was a span of 13 bases. The CDR3 spans 13 residues. Germline CDR1 WSHSY, CDR2 SAAADI. CDR3 DNA: TGCGCCAGCAGTCAGGGGTTCGTGGACGAGCAGTACTTC. Protein sequence: CASSQGFVDEQYF.

As for this clonotype: The junction departs from the called germline gene at one end, perhaps through a read error. The rearrangement links TRBV7-2 to TRBJ2-6; TRBD1 agrees at 7 bases. CDR3 length: 20 amino acids. Germline CDR1 SGHTA, CDR2 FQGNSA. The CDR3 DNA follows: TGTGCCAGCATCTTAGACAGGGCCGGGGCCATTAACTCTGGGGCCAACGTCCTGACTTTC. Amino acid sequence: CASILDRAGAINSGANVLTF.

This clonotype occurred many times. J is TRBJ2-2 and V is TRBV7-6; TRBD2 matches at 12 bases. The CDR3 sequence is 20 residues long. With 5 bases clipped from V and 2 bases from J, the junction kept 15 bases outside the gene matches. Looked up from germline, CDR1 is SGHVS and CDR2 is FNYEAQ. CDR3 coding DNA: TGTGCCAGCAGCCTCTGGACTAGCGGGAATATAGTAGGAAACACCGGGGAGCTGTTTTTT. Encoded protein: CASSLWTSGNIVGNTGELFF.

The rearrangement links TRBV15 to TRBJ2-3; D perhaps matches TRBD1 (6 bases). This CDR3 is built from 14 residues. Trimming took 11 bases from V and 1 from J, leaving 16 bases between them. From germline, CDR1 is LNHNV and CDR2 YYDKDF (reference sequence). CDR3 in DNA: TGTGCCGCTGGGCAGGGGACGGGCACAGATACGCAGTATTTT. Encoded protein: CAAGQGTGTDTQYF.

The table lists this clonotype with a count of one. A much more abundant neighbour one base away suggests this may be a read error. The chain couples TRBV5-6 to TRBJ2-7, with D unclear. The CDR3 length is 12 residues. Trimming took off 4 bases at V and 2 bases at J, with 7 bases between the two ends. CDR1 and CDR2 (germline): SGHDT, YYEEEE. This CDR3 is CASSVRAYEQYF. In nucleotides, the CDR3 is TGTGCCAGCAGCGTAAGGGCCTACGAGCAGTACTTC.

This clonotype was seen at least ten times. The chain uses TRBV7-6 and TRBJ2-3; D uncertain. Trimming took off 1 base at V and 5 bases at J, with 7 bases between the two ends. Per germline, CDR1 SGHVS and CDR2 FNYEAQ. The CDR3 is made up of 13 amino acids. CDR3 coding DNA: TGTGCCAGCAGCTTAGAGGTTGGAGATACGCAGTATTTT. Protein product: CASSLEVGDTQYF.

This clonotype was detected only a few times. The V call is TRBV6-6, the J call TRBJ2-1; D is uncertain. Trimming pared 6 bases from V and 0 bases from J, leaving 12 bases between. The CDR3 runs 15 residues. The germline V gene encodes CDR1 MNHNY and CDR2 SVGAGI (reference sequence). The CDR3 nucleotides read TGTGCCAGCAGCGTCCCGCCCAGCTCCTACAATGAGCAGTTCTTC. Its protein product is CASSVPPSSYNEQFF.

This clonotype was counted a single time. This sequence joins TRBV7-9 and TRBJ2-7; D unresolved. Trimming took off 5 bases at V and 0 bases at J, with 11 bases between the two ends. CDR1 and CDR2 (germline): SEHNR, FQNEAQ (reference sequence). This CDR3 spans 14 amino acids. This CDR3 reads CASSPPTVSYEQYF. CDR3 DNA sequence: TGTGCCAGCAGCCCCCCCACAGTCTCCTACGAGCAGTACTTC.

This chain uses TRBV19 with TRBJ1-1; D is unresolved. Trimming removed 5 bases from V and 1 base from J, with 11 bases in between. Germline CDR1 and CDR2: LNHDA and SQIVND (reference sequence). The CDR3 totals 14 residues. DNA of the CDR3: TGTGCCAGTAGTGGAGGGATATGGAACACTGAAGCTTTCTTT. This sequence encodes CASSGGIWNTEAFF.

This clonotype came up a few times. The rearrangement joins TRBV28 to TRBJ2-5; possibly TRBD1 for D (6 bases). Germline V gene lookup returns CDR1 MDHEN and CDR2 SYDVKM. The CDR3 sequence is 16 residues long. With 6 bases removed from V and 0 bases from J, the gap between germline ends came to 17 bases. This CDR3 is CASSGVDSENQETQYF. The DNA of the CDR3 is TGTGCCAGCAGCGGCGTGGACAGCGAAAACCAAGAGACCCAGTACTTC.

The chain combines TRBV6-6 with TRBJ1-3; 10 bases fit TRBD1. The CDR3 is made up of 16 amino acids. The germline gives CDR1 MNHNY, CDR2 SVGAGI (reference sequence). J lost 1 base, V lost 5 bases, and 5 bases had no gene match. This CDR3 reads CASSSPGQGSGNTIYF. The CDR3 region has the DNA TGTGCCAGCAGTAGCCCGGGACAGGGGTCTGGAAACACCATATATTTT.

The rearrangement links TRBV7-8 to TRBJ2-1; 7 nucleotides line up with TRBD2. V was clipped by 8 bases and J by 5 bases; unmatched bases: 6. The CDR3 length is 13 residues. Germline V CDR1 and CDR2: SGHVS, FQNEAQ. Here the CDR3 reads CASEREGHNEQFF. CDR3 DNA: TGTGCCAGCGAGAGGGAGGGCCACAATGAGCAGTTCTTC.

In its sample, this clonotype was seen many times. The CDR3 sequence: CSARAGLLRYEQFF. CDR3 sequence (DNA): TGCAGTGCTAGAGCGGGACTCCTTAGATATGAGCAGTTCTTC. The rearrangement links TRBV20-1 to TRBJ2-1, with a weak D call TRBD2 (6 bases). The germline V gene encodes CDR1 DFQATT and CDR2 SNEGSKA (reference sequence). The CDR3 contains 14 residues. Trimming took 1 base from V and 8 from J, leaving 15 bases between them.

There are a few counts of this clonotype. The chain combines TRBV7-6 with TRBJ1-6; 8 bases are shared with TRBD1. CDR3 length: 16 residues. CDR1 SGHVS and CDR2 FNYEAQ come from the germline V gene. V shed 5 bases and J 6 bases; nucleotides not matched to a gene: 9. The CDR3, as DNA: TGTGCCAGCAGCCCCAGCCGACAGGGGCTTAATTCACCCCTCCACTTT. Translation: CASSPSRQGLNSPLHF.